This T cell receptor beta chain was observed in a study of T cell responses to AZD1222 COVID-19 vaccine. Study findings and constraints: Dominant CD4 TCR responses targeted spike regions 160-218 and 743-854.

Germline V gene lookup returns CDR1 SGHRS and CDR2 YFSETQ. V lost 4 bases, J lost 2 bases, and 15 bases lay in between. The CDR3 spans 16 residues. As to this clone: The antigen is not known.

Produced via immunoSEQ multiplex PCR; TCRdb's table is partial and in-frame only. The table lists around 150,000 clones, about nine tenths of them singletons. This clonotype was sampled from an adult in good health. The chain carries TRBV5-1 and TRBJ1-4; D might be TRBD1 (5 bases). Sequencing used peripheral blood, obtained on day 0 of AZD1222 vaccination. The chain's CDR3 is CASSLAGHRTNEKLFF. In DNA, the CDR3 is TGCGCCAGCAGCCTAGCGGGGCACAGGACTAATGAAAAACTGTTTTTT. The complete variable domain, with remaining parts taken from reference TRBV5-1 and TRBJ1-4, reads KAGVTQTPRYLIKTRGQQVTLSCSPISGHRSVSWYQQTPGQGLQFLFEYFSETQRNKGNFPGRFSGRQFSNSRSEMNVSTLELGDSALYLCASSLAGHRTNEKLFFGSGTQLSVL.